This T cell receptor beta chain was obtained from a study of T-cell reconstitution after alpha-beta-depleted transplantation in children. Unique molecular identifiers were incorporated during preparation of the TCRbeta library. MiXCR, applied by TCRdb to the PCR reads, yields one record per CDR3 protein. The sample contains approximately 270,000 distinct CDR3 sequences, 9.9% of which appear only once. The CDR3 totals 16 residues. The V and J ends lost 0 bases and 5 bases respectively, with 13 bases between them. Germline V gene data show CDR1 as MGHRA and CDR2 as YSYEKL. This chain joins TRBV4-1 and TRBJ2-2, with D possibly being TRBD1 or TRBD2 (5 bases each). Sequenced here: PBMCs from the stem cell graft donor, sampled from the stem cell graft. The sequence was obtained from a human donor who donated a stem cell graft to a child with SCID. The CDR3 DNA is TGCGCCAGCAGCCAAGATGACGGGGCACTGACCGGGGAGCTGTTTTTT. It specifies CASSQDDGALTGELFF.